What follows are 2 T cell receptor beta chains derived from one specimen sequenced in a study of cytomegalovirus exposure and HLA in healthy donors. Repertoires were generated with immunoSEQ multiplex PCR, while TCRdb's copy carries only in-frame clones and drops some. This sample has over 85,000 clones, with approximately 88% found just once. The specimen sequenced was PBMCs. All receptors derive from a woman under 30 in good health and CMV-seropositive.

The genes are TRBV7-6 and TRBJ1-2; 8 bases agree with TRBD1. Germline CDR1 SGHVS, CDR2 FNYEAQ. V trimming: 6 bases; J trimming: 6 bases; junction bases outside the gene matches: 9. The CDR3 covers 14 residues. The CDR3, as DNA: TGTGCCAGCAGTCCCGGACAGGGTCGAAATGGCTACACCTTC. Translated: CASSPGQGRNGYTF.

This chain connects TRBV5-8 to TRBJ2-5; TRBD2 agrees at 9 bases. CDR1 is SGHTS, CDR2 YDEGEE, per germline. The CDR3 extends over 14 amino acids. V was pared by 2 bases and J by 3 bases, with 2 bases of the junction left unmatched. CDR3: CASSLVAGEETQYF. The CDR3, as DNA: TGTGCCAGCAGCTTAGTAGCGGGGGAAGAGACCCAGTACTTC.